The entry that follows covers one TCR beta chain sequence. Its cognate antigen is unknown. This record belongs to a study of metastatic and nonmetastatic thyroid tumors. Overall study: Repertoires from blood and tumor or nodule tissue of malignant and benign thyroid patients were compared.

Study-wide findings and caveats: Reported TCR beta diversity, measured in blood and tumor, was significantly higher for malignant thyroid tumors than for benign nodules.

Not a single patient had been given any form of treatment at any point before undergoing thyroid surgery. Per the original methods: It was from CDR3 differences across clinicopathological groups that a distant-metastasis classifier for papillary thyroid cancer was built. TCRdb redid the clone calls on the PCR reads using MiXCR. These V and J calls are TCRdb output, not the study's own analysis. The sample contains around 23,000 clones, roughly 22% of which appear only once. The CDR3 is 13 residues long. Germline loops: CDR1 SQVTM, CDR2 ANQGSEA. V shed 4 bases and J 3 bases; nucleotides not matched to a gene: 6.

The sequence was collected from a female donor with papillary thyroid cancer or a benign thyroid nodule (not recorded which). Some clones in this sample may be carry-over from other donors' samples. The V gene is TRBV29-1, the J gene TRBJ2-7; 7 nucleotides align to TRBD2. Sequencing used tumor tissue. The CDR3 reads CSVVGGSFYEQYF. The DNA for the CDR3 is TGCAGCGTTGTAGGCGGGAGCTTCTACGAGCAGTACTTC.